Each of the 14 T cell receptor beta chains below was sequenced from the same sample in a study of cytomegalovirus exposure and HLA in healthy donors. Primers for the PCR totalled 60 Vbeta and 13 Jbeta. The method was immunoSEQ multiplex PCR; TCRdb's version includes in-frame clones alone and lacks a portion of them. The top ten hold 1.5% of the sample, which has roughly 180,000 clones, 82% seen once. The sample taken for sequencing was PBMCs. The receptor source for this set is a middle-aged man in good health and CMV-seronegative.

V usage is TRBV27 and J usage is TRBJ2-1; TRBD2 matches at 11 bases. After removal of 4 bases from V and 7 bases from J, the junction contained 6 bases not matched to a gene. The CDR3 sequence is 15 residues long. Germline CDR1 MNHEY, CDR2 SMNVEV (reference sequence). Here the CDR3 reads CASSSLAGGSNEQFF. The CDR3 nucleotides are TGTGCCAGCAGTTCCCTAGCGGGAGGAAGTAATGAGCAGTTCTTC.

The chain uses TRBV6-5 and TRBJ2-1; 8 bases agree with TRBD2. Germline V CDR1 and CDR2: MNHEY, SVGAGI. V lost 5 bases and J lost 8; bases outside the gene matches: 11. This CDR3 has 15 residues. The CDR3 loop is CASSTGTRGRDEQFF. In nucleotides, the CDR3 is TGTGCCAGCAGTACCGGGACTAGGGGACGGGATGAGCAGTTCTTC.

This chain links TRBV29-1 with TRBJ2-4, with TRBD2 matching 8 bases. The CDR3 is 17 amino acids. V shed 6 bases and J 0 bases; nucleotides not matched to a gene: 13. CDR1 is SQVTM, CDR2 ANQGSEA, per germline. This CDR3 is CSVGGTAGGLAKNIQYF. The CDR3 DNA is TGCAGCGTGGGAGGGACGGCGGGGGGCCTAGCCAAAAACATTCAGTACTTC.

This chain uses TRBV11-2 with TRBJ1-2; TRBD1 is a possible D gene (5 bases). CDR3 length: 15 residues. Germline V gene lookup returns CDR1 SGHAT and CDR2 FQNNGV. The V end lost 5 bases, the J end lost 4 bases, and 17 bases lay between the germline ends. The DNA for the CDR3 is TGTGCCAGCAGCCTAACAGGCTCCCCTCGCTATGGCTACACCTTC. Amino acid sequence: CASSLTGSPRYGYTF.

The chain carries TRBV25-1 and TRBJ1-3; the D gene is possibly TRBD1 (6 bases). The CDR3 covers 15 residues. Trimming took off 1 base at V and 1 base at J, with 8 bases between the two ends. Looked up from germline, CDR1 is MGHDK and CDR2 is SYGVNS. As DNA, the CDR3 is TGTGCCAGCAGTGAATTAAGGGGGTCTGGAAACACCATATATTTT. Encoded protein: CASSELRGSGNTIYF.

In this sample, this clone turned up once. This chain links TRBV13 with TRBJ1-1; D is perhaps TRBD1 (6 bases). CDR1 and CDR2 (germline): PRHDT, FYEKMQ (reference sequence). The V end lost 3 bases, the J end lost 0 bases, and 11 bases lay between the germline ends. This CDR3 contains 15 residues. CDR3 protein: CASSFDRTLNTEAFF. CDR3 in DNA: TGTGCCAGCAGCTTTGACAGGACTCTGAACACTGAAGCTTTCTTT.

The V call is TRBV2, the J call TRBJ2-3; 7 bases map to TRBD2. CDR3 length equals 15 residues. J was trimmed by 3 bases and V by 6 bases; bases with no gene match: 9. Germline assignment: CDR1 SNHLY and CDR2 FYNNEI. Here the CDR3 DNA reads TGTGCCAGCAGCCTCGCGGGAGAGTCAACAGATACGCAGTATTTT. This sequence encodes CASSLAGESTDTQYF.

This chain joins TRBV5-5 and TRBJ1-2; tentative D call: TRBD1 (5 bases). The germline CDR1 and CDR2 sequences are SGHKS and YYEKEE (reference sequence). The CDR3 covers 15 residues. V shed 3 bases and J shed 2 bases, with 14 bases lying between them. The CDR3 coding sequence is TGTGCCAGCAGCTCGCAGGTGGGGGGGAACTATGGCTACACCTTC. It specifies CASSSQVGGNYGYTF.

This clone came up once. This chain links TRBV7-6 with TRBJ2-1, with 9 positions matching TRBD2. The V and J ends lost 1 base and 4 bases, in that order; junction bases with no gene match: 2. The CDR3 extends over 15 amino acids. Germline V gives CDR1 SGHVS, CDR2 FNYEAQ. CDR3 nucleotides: TGTGCCAGCAGCTTAGGACTAGCGGAATACAATGAGCAGTTCTTC. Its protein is CASSLGLAEYNEQFF.

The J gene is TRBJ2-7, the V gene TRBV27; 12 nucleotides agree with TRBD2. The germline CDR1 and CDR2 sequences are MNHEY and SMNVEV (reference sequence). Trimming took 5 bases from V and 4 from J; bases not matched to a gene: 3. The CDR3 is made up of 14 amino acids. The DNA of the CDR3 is TGTGCCAGCAGTCTAGCGGGAGGGAATTACGAGCAGTACTTC. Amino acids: CASSLAGGNYEQYF.

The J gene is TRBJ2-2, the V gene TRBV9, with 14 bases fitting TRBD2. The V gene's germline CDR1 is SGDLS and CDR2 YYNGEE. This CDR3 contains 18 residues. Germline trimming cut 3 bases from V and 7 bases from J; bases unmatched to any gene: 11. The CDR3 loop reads CASSAFHGLAGGGGELFF. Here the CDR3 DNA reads TGTGCCAGCAGCGCCTTTCACGGACTAGCGGGAGGTGGCGGGGAGCTGTTTTTT.

In DNA, the CDR3 is TGTGCCTCCCCGAGGGGCGGGGGGCTGCCAGATACGCAGTATTTT. This sequence encodes CASPRGGGLPDTQYF. The chain employs TRBV30 and TRBJ2-3; 8 bases align to TRBD2. The CDR3 length is 15 residues. CDR1 is GTSNPN, CDR2 SVGIG, per germline (reference sequence). V dropped 7 bases and J dropped 4; count of bases not matched to a gene: 13.

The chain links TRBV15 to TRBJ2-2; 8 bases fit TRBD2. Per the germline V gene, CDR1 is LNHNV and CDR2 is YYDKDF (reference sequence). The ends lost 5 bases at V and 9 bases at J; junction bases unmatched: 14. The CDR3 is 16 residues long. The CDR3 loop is CATSGIGTSSDRELFF. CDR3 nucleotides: TGTGCCACCAGCGGGATAGGGACTAGTTCTGACCGGGAGCTGTTTTTT.

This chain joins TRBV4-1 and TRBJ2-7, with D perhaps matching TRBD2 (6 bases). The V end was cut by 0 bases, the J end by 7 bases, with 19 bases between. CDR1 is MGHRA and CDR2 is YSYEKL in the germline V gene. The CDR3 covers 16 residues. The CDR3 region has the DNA TGCGCCAGCAGCCAAGATCCTATGACTTCGGCGGGGGAGCAGTACTTC. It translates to CASSQDPMTSAGEQYF.